This is a list of T cell receptor beta chains from one sample in a study of T cell repertoires in cytomegalovirus infection. From the reads, TCRdb called clonotypes with MiXCR, one entry per CDR3 protein. The profile shows 150,000 or so distinct CDR3 sequences, roughly 15% of them singletons. Sequencing was done on a sample of CD8+ T cells from PBMCs. These receptors all come from a human donor in good health (CMV status not recorded). Some clones in this sample may be carry-over from other donors' samples. Each CDR3 is given with its conserved first and last residue. Each record gives: D gene, clone size, CDR3 length, J gene, V gene, CDR3 DNA, CDR3 protein. The D gene is left open where the match is weak. Part of the rows lack a size; the others show once, few, many or a class for expanded clones.

D gene: TRBD1; clone size: few; CDR3 length: 18; J gene: TRBJ2-5; V gene: TRBV12-5; CDR3 DNA: TGTGCTAGTGGTTTGGCCCTCACGGGACAGGGGGACCAAGAGACCCAGTACTTC; CDR3 protein: CASGLALTGQGDQETQYF
D gene: -; clone size: few; CDR3 length: 15; J gene: TRBJ2-7; V gene: TRBV12-3/TRBV12-4; CDR3 DNA: TGTGCCAGCAGTTCTACGGGACGGGAGTCCTACGAGCAGTACTTC; CDR3 protein: CASSSTGRESYEQYF
D gene: -; clone size: -; CDR3 length: 13; J gene: TRBJ2-2; V gene: TRBV28; CDR3 DNA: TGTGCCACAGAAGGCCGAAACACCGGGGAGCTGTTTTTT; CDR3 protein: CATEGRNTGELFF
D gene: -; clone size: -; CDR3 length: 16; J gene: TRBJ2-1; V gene: TRBV25-1; CDR3 DNA: TGTGCCACCGCTTCAACCCACGGGATAACATACAATGAGCAGTTCTTC; CDR3 protein: CATASTHGITYNEQFF
D gene: -; clone size: few; CDR3 length: 13; J gene: TRBJ1-1; V gene: TRBV5-6; CDR3 DNA: TGTGCCAGCAGCTTGGCCGAGCGTGGTGAAGCTTTCTTT; CDR3 protein: CASSLAERGEAFF
D gene: TRBD1; clone size: -; CDR3 length: 15; J gene: TRBJ1-5; V gene: TRBV27; CDR3 DNA: TGTGCCAGCAGTTTACAACAGGGGCGCGATCAGCCCCAGCATTTT; CDR3 protein: CASSLQQGRDQPQHF
D gene: -; clone size: many; CDR3 length: 14; J gene: TRBJ2-3; V gene: TRBV7-2; CDR3 DNA: TGTGCCAGCAGCTTAGACGAGGGAACAGATACGCAGTATTTT; CDR3 protein: CASSLDEGTDTQYF
D gene: -; clone size: few; CDR3 length: 11; J gene: TRBJ1-2; V gene: TRBV6-2/TRBV6-3; CDR3 DNA: TGTGCCAGCAGAGTTGGCTATGGCTACACCTTC; CDR3 protein: CASRVGYGYTF
D gene: -; clone size: -; CDR3 length: 13; J gene: TRBJ2-1; V gene: TRBV28; CDR3 DNA: TGTGCCAGCAGTTCCACCCGACTAGGACGTCCGTTCTTC; CDR3 protein: CASSSTRLGRPFF
D gene: TRBD1; clone size: few; CDR3 length: 15; J gene: TRBJ2-7; V gene: TRBV7-6; CDR3 DNA: TGTGCCAGCAGCTTAGGCGGGACAGGGCCCTACGAGCAGTACTTC; CDR3 protein: CASSLGGTGPYEQYF
D gene: TRBD2; clone size: few; CDR3 length: 14; J gene: TRBJ2-1; V gene: TRBV29-1; CDR3 DNA: TGCAGCGTCGCCGGGACTAGCGGTACTAATGAGCAGTTCTTC; CDR3 protein: CSVAGTSGTNEQFF
D gene: -; clone size: -; CDR3 length: 15; J gene: TRBJ2-2; V gene: TRBV7-2; CDR3 DNA: TGTGCCAGCAGCTTAGAGGGGTTCGACACCGGGGAGCTGTTTTTT; CDR3 protein: CASSLEGFDTGELFF
D gene: -; clone size: few; CDR3 length: 13; J gene: TRBJ2-1; V gene: TRBV7-8; CDR3 DNA: TGTGCCAGCAGCTTAGGGCAGGGCGATGAGCAGTTCTTC; CDR3 protein: CASSLGQGDEQFF
D gene: -; clone size: -; CDR3 length: 13; J gene: TRBJ2-1; V gene: TRBV25-1; CDR3 DNA: TGTGCCAGCACCTTCAACAACTACAATGAGCAGTTCTTC; CDR3 protein: CASTFNNYNEQFF
D gene: -; clone size: -; CDR3 length: 11; J gene: TRBJ2-1; V gene: TRBV10-3; CDR3 DNA: TGTGCCATCAGTGAGTCGACCGAGCAGTTCTTC; CDR3 protein: CAISESTEQFF
D gene: TRBD1; clone size: many; CDR3 length: 16; J gene: TRBJ2-5; V gene: TRBV7-2; CDR3 DNA: TGTGCCAGCAGCTTAGCCCGGGACAGGGGGGGAGAGACCCAGTACTTC; CDR3 protein: CASSLARDRGGETQYF
D gene: -; clone size: few; CDR3 length: 18; J gene: TRBJ1-6; V gene: TRBV7-2; CDR3 DNA: TGTGCCAGCAGCCAAGCCACCGGGGCGGGCGCCTATAATTCACCCCTCCACTTT; CDR3 protein: CASSQATGAGAYNSPLHF
D gene: -; clone size: -; CDR3 length: 12; J gene: TRBJ2-3; V gene: TRBV29-1; CDR3 DNA: TGCAGCGTTGAAGATGGCGCGGATACGCAGTATTTT; CDR3 protein: CSVEDGADTQYF
D gene: -; clone size: few; CDR3 length: 16; J gene: TRBJ1-5; V gene: TRBV7-8; CDR3 DNA: TGTGCCAGCAGCCGGACAGCAAGACGTAGCAATCAGCCCCAGCATTTT; CDR3 protein: CASSRTARRSNQPQHF
D gene: -; clone size: -; CDR3 length: 17; J gene: TRBJ2-4; V gene: TRBV28; CDR3 DNA: TGTGCCAGCAGCCCCCCCAGGGACTGGCTAGCCAAAAACATTCAGTACTTC; CDR3 protein: CASSPPRDWLAKNIQYF
D gene: -; clone size: few; CDR3 length: 16; J gene: TRBJ1-5; V gene: TRBV7-9; CDR3 DNA: TGTGCCAGCAGCTTTGTGGGACGGAGCAACAATCAGCCCCAGCATTTT; CDR3 protein: CASSFVGRSNNQPQHF
D gene: -; clone size: few; CDR3 length: 14; J gene: TRBJ2-7; V gene: TRBV28; CDR3 DNA: TGTGCCAGCAGCATTACACAGCGGGCCTACGAGCAGTACTTC; CDR3 protein: CASSITQRAYEQYF
D gene: TRBD2; clone size: few; CDR3 length: 17; J gene: TRBJ2-3; V gene: TRBV5-1; CDR3 DNA: TGCGCCAGCAGCCTGGAGGGCCGACTAGCGGGAGAGGATACGCAGTATTTT; CDR3 protein: CASSLEGRLAGEDTQYF
D gene: -; clone size: -; CDR3 length: 17; J gene: TRBJ2-7; V gene: TRBV14; CDR3 DNA: TGTGCCAGCAGCCAAGGTCTTCGCTTAACCCCGGAGGGGGAGCAGTACTTC; CDR3 protein: CASSQGLRLTPEGEQYF
D gene: -; clone size: -; CDR3 length: 14; J gene: TRBJ1-3; V gene: TRBV7-2; CDR3 DNA: TGTGCCAGCAGCGACGGACTTTCTGGAAACACCATATATTTT; CDR3 protein: CASSDGLSGNTIYF
D gene: -; clone size: -; CDR3 length: 14; J gene: TRBJ2-7; V gene: TRBV7-3; CDR3 DNA: TGTGCCAGCAGCCCAGCACCAGGATCCTACGAGCAGTACTTC; CDR3 protein: CASSPAPGSYEQYF
D gene: -; clone size: -; CDR3 length: 16; J gene: TRBJ1-1; V gene: TRBV25-1; CDR3 DNA: TGTGCCAGCAGTGATCAACGACAGGCGAGGAACACTGAAGCTTTCTTT; CDR3 protein: CASSDQRQARNTEAFF
D gene: TRBD1; clone size: -; CDR3 length: 15; J gene: TRBJ1-1; V gene: TRBV7-9; CDR3 DNA: TGTGCCAGCAGCTCCTTACAGGGGGACAACACTGAAGCTTTCTTT; CDR3 protein: CASSSLQGDNTEAFF
D gene: -; clone size: few; CDR3 length: 17; J gene: TRBJ2-3; V gene: TRBV7-8; CDR3 DNA: TGTGCCAGCAGCTTAAACTCTGGACAGAGGGGGGCAGATACGCAGTATTTT; CDR3 protein: CASSLNSGQRGADTQYF
D gene: -; clone size: -; CDR3 length: 17; J gene: TRBJ2-6; V gene: TRBV9; CDR3 DNA: TGTGCCAGCAGCGTAGCTCCTGGTTCTCTGGCGGCCAACGTCCTGACTTTC; CDR3 protein: CASSVAPGSLAANVLTF
D gene: -; clone size: -; CDR3 length: 14; J gene: TRBJ2-2; V gene: TRBV12-3/TRBV12-4; CDR3 DNA: TGTGCCAGCATAAGGGCGAGAAACACCGGGGAGCTGTTTTTT; CDR3 protein: CASIRARNTGELFF
D gene: TRBD1; clone size: many; CDR3 length: 15; J gene: TRBJ2-1; V gene: TRBV7-7; CDR3 DNA: TGTGCCAGCAGCTCCGGACAGGGTGTCTACAATGAGCAGTTCTTC; CDR3 protein: CASSSGQGVYNEQFF
D gene: TRBD2; clone size: -; CDR3 length: 15; J gene: TRBJ2-3; V gene: TRBV7-3; CDR3 DNA: TGTGCCAGCAGCGTCAGACTAGCGGGCACAGATACGCAGTATTTT; CDR3 protein: CASSVRLAGTDTQYF
D gene: -; clone size: -; CDR3 length: 11; J gene: TRBJ2-1; V gene: TRBV20-1; CDR3 DNA: TGCAGTGCTAGAGATGGCAGATTGGGGTTCTTC; CDR3 protein: CSARDGRLGFF
D gene: TRBD2; clone size: few; CDR3 length: 13; J gene: TRBJ2-1; V gene: TRBV7-2; CDR3 DNA: TGTGCCAGCAGCCTAAAGCGGGAGAGACGGCAGTTCTTC; CDR3 protein: CASSLKRERRQFF
D gene: -; clone size: -; CDR3 length: 14; J gene: TRBJ2-5; V gene: TRBV7-2; CDR3 DNA: TGTGCCAGCAGCCCAACAACCCGAGAAGAGACCCAGTACTTC; CDR3 protein: CASSPTTREETQYF
D gene: -; clone size: few; CDR3 length: 15; J gene: TRBJ2-1; V gene: TRBV5-6; CDR3 DNA: TGTGCCAGCAGCCGAGGGGCTAGCCCCAACAATGAGCAGTTCTTC; CDR3 protein: CASSRGASPNNEQFF
D gene: -; clone size: -; CDR3 length: 15; J gene: TRBJ2-3; V gene: TRBV9; CDR3 DNA: TGTGCCAGCAGCGGGGGCGGAGGAGCAACAGATACGCAGTATTTT; CDR3 protein: CASSGGGGATDTQYF
D gene: TRBD2; clone size: many; CDR3 length: 13; J gene: TRBJ2-7; V gene: TRBV6-2/TRBV6-3; CDR3 DNA: TGTGCCAGCAGTTACTTAACGGGAGGGGAGCAGTACTTC; CDR3 protein: CASSYLTGGEQYF
D gene: -; clone size: few; CDR3 length: 17; J gene: TRBJ2-6; V gene: TRBV27; CDR3 DNA: TGTGCCAGCAGTTTCCCGCCACCATTCTCTGGGGCCAACGTCCTGACTTTC; CDR3 protein: CASSFPPPFSGANVLTF
D gene: -; clone size: -; CDR3 length: 12; J gene: TRBJ1-2; V gene: TRBV20-1; CDR3 DNA: TGCAGTGCGCCTGGGGTTTTCTATGGCTACACCTTC; CDR3 protein: CSAPGVFYGYTF
D gene: -; clone size: -; CDR3 length: 12; J gene: TRBJ2-1; V gene: TRBV7-2; CDR3 DNA: TGTGCCAGCAGCTTAGCGAACAATGAGCAGTTCTTC; CDR3 protein: CASSLANNEQFF
D gene: -; clone size: -; CDR3 length: 16; J gene: TRBJ2-6; V gene: TRBV3-1; CDR3 DNA: TGTGCCAGCAGCCAGGGCTCTCCCCGAGGGGCCAACGTCCTGACTTTC; CDR3 protein: CASSQGSPRGANVLTF
D gene: TRBD2; clone size: many; CDR3 length: 15; J gene: TRBJ2-1; V gene: TRBV11-2; CDR3 DNA: TGTGCCAGCAGCCCCGGACTAGCCGGCTACAATGAGCAGTTCTTC; CDR3 protein: CASSPGLAGYNEQFF
D gene: TRBD2; clone size: few; CDR3 length: 17; J gene: TRBJ2-5; V gene: TRBV6-6; CDR3 DNA: TGTGCCAGCAGTTACCCAGCTTCTAGCGGGGGGCCAGAGACCCAGTACTTC; CDR3 protein: CASSYPASSGGPETQYF
D gene: -; clone size: -; CDR3 length: 13; J gene: TRBJ1-5; V gene: TRBV15; CDR3 DNA: TGTGCCACCAGCAGTAAAGGGGGTCAGCCCCAGCATTTT; CDR3 protein: CATSSKGGQPQHF
D gene: TRBD2; clone size: many; CDR3 length: 13; J gene: TRBJ2-1; V gene: TRBV12-3/TRBV12-4; CDR3 DNA: TGTGCCAGCCGACTAGCGGGATACAATGAGCAGTTCTTC; CDR3 protein: CASRLAGYNEQFF
D gene: -; clone size: -; CDR3 length: 11; J gene: TRBJ1-4; V gene: TRBV28; CDR3 DNA: TGTGCCAGCAGTAAGAATGAAAAACTGTTTTTT; CDR3 protein: CASSKNEKLFF
D gene: -; clone size: -; CDR3 length: 12; J gene: TRBJ1-1; V gene: TRBV11-1; CDR3 DNA: TGTGCCAGCAACTCTTTTGGCAGTGAAGCTTTCTTT; CDR3 protein: CASNSFGSEAFF
D gene: -; clone size: -; CDR3 length: 18; J gene: TRBJ2-6; V gene: TRBV7-9; CDR3 DNA: TGTGCCAGCAGCCCTAGCCGGAGTAATGCCTCTGGGGCCAACGTCCTGACTTTC; CDR3 protein: CASSPSRSNASGANVLTF
D gene: -; clone size: few; CDR3 length: 14; J gene: TRBJ2-1; V gene: TRBV6-2/TRBV6-3; CDR3 DNA: TGTGCCAGCAGTATCTATCAATTGCACAATGAGCAGTTCTTC; CDR3 protein: CASSIYQLHNEQFF
D gene: TRBD2; clone size: -; CDR3 length: 19; J gene: TRBJ2-7; V gene: TRBV7-2; CDR3 DNA: TGTGCCAGCAGCTTAGCCGTGCTGGGATCGGCGGGAGGATTATACGAGCAGTACTTC; CDR3 protein: CASSLAVLGSAGGLYEQYF
D gene: -; clone size: few; CDR3 length: 15; J gene: TRBJ2-2; V gene: TRBV7-2; CDR3 DNA: TGTGCCAGCAGCCACACCGGGACGGGCTTTGGGGAGCTGTTTTTT; CDR3 protein: CASSHTGTGFGELFF
D gene: -; clone size: few; CDR3 length: 14; J gene: TRBJ2-7; V gene: TRBV2; CDR3 DNA: TGTGCCAGCAGTGAAAGCGTCCAGGTCTACGAGCAGTACTTC; CDR3 protein: CASSESVQVYEQYF
D gene: -; clone size: few; CDR3 length: 14; J gene: TRBJ1-2; V gene: TRBV12-3/TRBV12-4; CDR3 DNA: TGTGCCAGCAGGCGTAATGGGCCTGGGAATGGCTACACCTTC; CDR3 protein: CASRRNGPGNGYTF
D gene: -; clone size: few; CDR3 length: 14; J gene: TRBJ2-7; V gene: TRBV7-9; CDR3 DNA: TGTGCCAGCAGCTTAGTTGGCACCTCCGGCGAGCAGTACTTC; CDR3 protein: CASSLVGTSGEQYF